This T cell receptor (beta chain) stems from a study of T cell changes during pregnancy in multiple sclerosis. Looked up from germline, CDR1 is MDHEN and CDR2 is SYDVKM. The CDR3 is 14 amino acids. V was pared by 3 bases and J by 2 bases, with 9 bases between. Only in-frame clones appear in the TCRdb table, and some are missing; sequencing was by immunoSEQ multiplex PCR. The sample lists approximately 52,000 clones, approximately 92% occurring once. Remarks on this clone: This CDR3 is also generated by other DNA sequences in the sample.

Sequenced material: CD4+ T cells from peripheral blood mononuclear cells, taken in the second trimester of pregnancy. The rearrangement links TRBV28 to TRBJ2-3, with D tentatively TRBD2 (5 bases). The source is a female donor in good health, enrolled as a control in a pregnancy study. CDR3 sequence (DNA): TGTGCCAGCAGTTTGGGAGAAATCACAGATACGCAGTATTTT. Residues: CASSLGEITDTQYF.